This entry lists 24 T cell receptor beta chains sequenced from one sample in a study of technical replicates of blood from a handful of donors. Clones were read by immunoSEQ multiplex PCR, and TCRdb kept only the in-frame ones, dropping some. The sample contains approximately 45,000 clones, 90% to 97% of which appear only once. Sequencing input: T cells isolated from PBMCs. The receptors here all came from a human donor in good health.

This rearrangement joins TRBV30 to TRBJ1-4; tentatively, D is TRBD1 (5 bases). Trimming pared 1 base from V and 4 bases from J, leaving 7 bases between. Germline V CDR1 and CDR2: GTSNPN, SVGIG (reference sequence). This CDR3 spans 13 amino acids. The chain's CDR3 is CAWSGQSNEKLFF. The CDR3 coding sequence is TGTGCCTGGAGTGGACAGAGTAATGAAAAACTGTTTTTT.

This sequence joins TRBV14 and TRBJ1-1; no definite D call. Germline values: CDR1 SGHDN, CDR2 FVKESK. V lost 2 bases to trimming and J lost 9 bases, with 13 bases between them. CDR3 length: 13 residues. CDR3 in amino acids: CASSQNVGDQAFF. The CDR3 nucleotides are TGTGCCAGCAGCCAAAATGTCGGGGATCAAGCTTTCTTT. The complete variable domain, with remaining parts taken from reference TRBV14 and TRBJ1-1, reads EAGVTQFPSHSVIEKGQTVTLRCDPISGHDNLYWYRRVMGKEIKFLLHFVKESKQDESGMPNNRFLAERTGGTYSTLKVQPAELEDSGVYFCASSQNVGDQAFFGQGTRLTVV.

The CDR3 sequence: CASSLAVPTYGYTF. The CDR3 DNA reads as TGTGCCAGCAGCTTAGCGGTCCCAACATATGGCTACACCTTC. The chain couples TRBV7-9 to TRBJ1-2; D gene uncertain. Germline V gene data show CDR1 as SEHNR and CDR2 as FQNEAQ (reference sequence). Trimming left V 0 bases short and J 5 bases short, with 10 bases between. This CDR3 is built from 14 residues.

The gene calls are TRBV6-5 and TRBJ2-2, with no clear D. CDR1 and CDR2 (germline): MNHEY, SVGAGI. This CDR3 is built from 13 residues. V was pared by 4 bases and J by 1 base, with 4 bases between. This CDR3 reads CASSLQNTGELFF. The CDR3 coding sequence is TGTGCCAGCAGTTTACAGAACACCGGGGAGCTGTTTTTT.

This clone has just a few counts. CDR3 region: CASSVSGGTYEQYF. CDR3 DNA: TGCGCCAGCAGTGTCAGCGGGGGTACCTACGAGCAGTACTTC. The V gene is TRBV5-1, the J gene TRBJ2-7, with TRBD2 identical over 8 bases. Germline CDR1 SGHRS, CDR2 YFSETQ. With 5 bases clipped from V and 2 bases from J, the junction kept 6 bases outside the gene matches. This CDR3 region has 14 residues.

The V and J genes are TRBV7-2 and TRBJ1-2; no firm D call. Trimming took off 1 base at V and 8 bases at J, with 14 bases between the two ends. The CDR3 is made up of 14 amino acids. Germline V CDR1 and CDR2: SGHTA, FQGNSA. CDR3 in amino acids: CASSLGGPSRGYTF. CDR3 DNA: TGTGCCAGCAGCTTAGGCGGCCCTTCGAGGGGCTACACCTTC.

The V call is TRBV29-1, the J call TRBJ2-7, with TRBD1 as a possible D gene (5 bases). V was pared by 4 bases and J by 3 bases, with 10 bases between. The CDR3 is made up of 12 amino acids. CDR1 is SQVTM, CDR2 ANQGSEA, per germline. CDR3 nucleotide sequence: TGCAGCGTTGTGGGGCAGGGCTACGAGCAGTACTTC. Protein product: CSVVGQGYEQYF.

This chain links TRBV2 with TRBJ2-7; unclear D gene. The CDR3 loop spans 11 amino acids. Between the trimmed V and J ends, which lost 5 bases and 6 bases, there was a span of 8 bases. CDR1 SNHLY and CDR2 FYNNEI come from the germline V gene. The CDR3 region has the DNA TGTGCCAGCAGTTATATCGGCGAGCAGTACTTC. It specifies CASSYIGEQYF.

The DNA for the CDR3 is TGCAGCGCCCTAGGGGGCAGTTCCTACGAGCAGTACTTC. This sequence encodes CSALGGSSYEQYF. The V call is TRBV29-1, the J call TRBJ2-7, with TRBD1 identical over 7 bases. The CDR3 has 13 residues. The germline V gene encodes CDR1 SQVTM and CDR2 ANQGSEA. V lost 7 bases, J lost 1 base, and 7 bases stayed unmatched.

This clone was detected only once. CDR3 bases: TGTGCCAGCAGCCAGGGACAGGGTGGGCCCCAGTACTTC. Protein product: CASSQGQGGPQYF. J is TRBJ2-5 and V is TRBV4-2, with 9 positions matching TRBD1. The germline V gene encodes CDR1 LGHNA and CDR2 YNFKEQ. The CDR3 contains 13 residues. V dropped 3 bases and J dropped 9; count of bases not matched to a gene: 5.

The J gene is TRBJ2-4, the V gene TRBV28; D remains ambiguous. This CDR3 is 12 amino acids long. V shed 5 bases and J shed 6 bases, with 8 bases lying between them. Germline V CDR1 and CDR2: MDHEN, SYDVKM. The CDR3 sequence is CASSRLINIQYF. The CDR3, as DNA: TGTGCCAGCAGTAGACTGATAAACATTCAGTACTTC.

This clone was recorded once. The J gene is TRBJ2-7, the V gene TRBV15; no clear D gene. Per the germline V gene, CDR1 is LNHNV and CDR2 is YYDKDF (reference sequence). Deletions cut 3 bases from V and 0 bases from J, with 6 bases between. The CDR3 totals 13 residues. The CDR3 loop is CATSSRPSYEQYF. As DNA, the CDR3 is TGTGCCACCAGCAGCAGGCCCTCCTACGAGCAGTACTTC.

The CDR3 spells CASITTGLSGYTF. DNA of the CDR3: TGTGCCAGCATTACCACAGGACTAAGTGGCTACACCTTC. The rearrangement joins TRBV28 to TRBJ1-2, with D perhaps TRBD1 (5 bases). This CDR3 has 13 residues. V was pared by 7 bases and J by 7 bases, with 16 bases between. CDR1 is MDHEN and CDR2 is SYDVKM in the germline V gene.

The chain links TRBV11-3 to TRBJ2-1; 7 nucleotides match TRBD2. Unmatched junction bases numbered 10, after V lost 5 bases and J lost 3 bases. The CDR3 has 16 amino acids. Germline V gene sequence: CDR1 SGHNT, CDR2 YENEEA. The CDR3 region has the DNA TGTGCCAGCAGCAATCGGGCGGGAGTCGGCTACAATGAGCAGTTCTTC. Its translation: CASSNRAGVGYNEQFF. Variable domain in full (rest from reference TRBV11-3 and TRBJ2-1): EAGVVQSPRYKIIEKKQPVAFWCNPISGHNTLYWYLQNLGQGPELLIRYENEEAVDDSQLPKDRFSAERLKGVDSTLKIQPAELGDSAVYLCASSNRAGVGYNEQFFGPGTRLTVL.

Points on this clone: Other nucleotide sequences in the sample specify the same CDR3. The CDR3 region has the DNA TGCGCCAGCAGCTTAAGACAGGGCACAGATACGCAGTATTTT. It translates to CASSLRQGTDTQYF. The rearrangement joins TRBV5-1 to TRBJ2-3, with TRBD1 as a possible D gene (6 bases). The CDR3 runs 14 residues. The V gene lost 2 bases and the J gene lost 1 base, with 8 bases spanning the gap. The germline CDR1 and CDR2 sequences are SGHRS and YFSETQ.

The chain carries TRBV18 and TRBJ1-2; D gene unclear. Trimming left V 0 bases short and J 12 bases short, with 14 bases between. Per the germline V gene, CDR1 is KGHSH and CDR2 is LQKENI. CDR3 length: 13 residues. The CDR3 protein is CASSPPGRVPNTF. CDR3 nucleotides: TGTGCCAGCTCACCACCAGGGAGGGTTCCCAACACCTTC. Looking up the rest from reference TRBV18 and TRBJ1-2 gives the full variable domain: NAGVMQNPRHLVRRRGQEARLRCSPMKGHSHVYWYRQLPEEGLKFMVYLQKENIIDESGMPKERFSAEFPKEGPSILRIQQVVRGDSAAYFCASSPPGRVPNTFGSGTRLTVV.

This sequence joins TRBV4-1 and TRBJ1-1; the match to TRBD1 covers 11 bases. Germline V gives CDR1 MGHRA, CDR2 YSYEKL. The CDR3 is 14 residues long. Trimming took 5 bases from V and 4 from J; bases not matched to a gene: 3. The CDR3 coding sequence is TGCGCCAGCAGCGTGGGACAGGGGGTCACTGAAGCTTTCTTT. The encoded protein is CASSVGQGVTEAFF.

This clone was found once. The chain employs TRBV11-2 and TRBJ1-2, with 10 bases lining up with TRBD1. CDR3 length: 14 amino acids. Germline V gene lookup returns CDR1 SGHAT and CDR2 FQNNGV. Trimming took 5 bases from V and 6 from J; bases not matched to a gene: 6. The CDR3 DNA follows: TGTGCCAGCAGCCTGGGACAGGGGATTGATGGCTACACCTTC. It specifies CASSLGQGIDGYTF.

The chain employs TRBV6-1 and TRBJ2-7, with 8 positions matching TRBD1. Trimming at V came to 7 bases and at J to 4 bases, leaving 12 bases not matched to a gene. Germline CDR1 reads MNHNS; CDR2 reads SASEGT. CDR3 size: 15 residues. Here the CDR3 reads CASNTIRTGRYEQYF. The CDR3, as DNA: TGTGCCAGCAATACCATACGGACAGGGAGGTACGAGCAGTACTTC.

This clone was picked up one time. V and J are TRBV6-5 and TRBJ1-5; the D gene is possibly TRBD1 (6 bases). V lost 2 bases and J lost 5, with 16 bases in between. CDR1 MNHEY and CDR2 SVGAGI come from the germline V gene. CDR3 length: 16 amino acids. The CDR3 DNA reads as TGTGCCAGCAGTTACCCCTCGGGGGGCACGGATCAGCCCCAGCATTTT. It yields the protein CASSYPSGGTDQPQHF.

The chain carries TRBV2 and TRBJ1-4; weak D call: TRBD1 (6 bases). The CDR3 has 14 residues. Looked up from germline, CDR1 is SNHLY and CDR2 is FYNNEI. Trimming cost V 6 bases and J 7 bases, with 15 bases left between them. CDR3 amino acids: CASSSDRNREKLFF. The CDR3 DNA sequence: TGTGCCAGCAGCTCTGACAGGAATCGTGAAAAACTGTTTTTT.

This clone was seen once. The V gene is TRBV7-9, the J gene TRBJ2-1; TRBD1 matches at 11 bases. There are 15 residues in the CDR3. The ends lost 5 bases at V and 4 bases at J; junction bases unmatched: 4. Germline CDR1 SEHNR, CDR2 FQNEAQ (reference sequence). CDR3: CASSLGQGVYNEQFF. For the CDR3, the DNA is TGTGCCAGCAGCCTGGGACAGGGGGTATACAATGAGCAGTTCTTC. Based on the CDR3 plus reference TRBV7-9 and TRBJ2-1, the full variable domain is DTGVSQNPRHKITKRGQNVTFRCDPISEHNRLYWYRQTLGQGPEFLTYFQNEAQLEKSRLLSDRFSAERPKGSFSTLEIQRTEQGDSAMYLCASSLGQGVYNEQFFGPGTRLTVL.

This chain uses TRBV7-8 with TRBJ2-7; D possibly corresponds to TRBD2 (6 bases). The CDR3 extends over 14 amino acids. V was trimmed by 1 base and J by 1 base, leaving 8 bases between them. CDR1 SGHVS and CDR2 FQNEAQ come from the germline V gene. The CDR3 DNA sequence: TGTGCCAGCAGCTTAGTCGGGGGATCCTACGAGCAGTACTTC. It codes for CASSLVGGSYEQYF.

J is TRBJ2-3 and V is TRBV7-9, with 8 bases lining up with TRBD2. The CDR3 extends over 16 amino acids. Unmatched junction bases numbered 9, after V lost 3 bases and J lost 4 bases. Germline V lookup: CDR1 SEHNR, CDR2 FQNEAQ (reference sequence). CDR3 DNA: TGTGCCAGCAGCTTCAGCGGGAGACCTAGATCAGATACGCAGTATTTT. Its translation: CASSFSGRPRSDTQYF.